This TCR beta chain was obtained from a study of OX40 agonist ivuxolimab in advanced cancers. Study-level background: Earlier treatment with anti-PD-1, anti-PD-L1 or anti-CTLA-4 was permitted, and under 50% had received some. Study-wide results and limits: Within 6 weeks, CD4+ and CD8+ blood T cells expanded clonally at 0.1 to 3.0 mg/kg. Expanded peripheral T cells had an undetermined antigen specificity. More expanded clones were found, on average, in CD8+ than in CD4+ T cells.

Using immunoSEQ multiplex PCR, the repertoire was profiled, and TCRdb retains in-frame clones only, with some absent. The repertoire holds around 63,000 clones, approximately 90% seen once, with about a tenth in the top ten. Germline V lookup: CDR1 LNHDA, CDR2 SQIVND (reference sequence). The V end lost 1 base, the J end lost 0 bases, and 13 bases lay between the germline ends. The CDR3 has 17 residues. Regarding this clone: Its antigen is unidentified.

The clonotype comes from an adult with an advanced solid tumor such as melanoma, head and neck, liver or kidney cancer. Sequences were derived from CD4+ or CD8+ T cells sorted from blood, sampled in a trial of the OX40 agonist ivuxolimab. The chain couples TRBV19 to TRBJ1-5; D is possibly TRBD1 (6 bases). The CDR3 DNA is TGTGCCAGTAGTATAGGGACGGGAGGGGGTAGCAATCAGCCCCAGCATTTT. It codes for CASSIGTGGGSNQPQHF.